The 23 T cell receptor beta chains below come from one sample, sequenced in a study of blood T cell repertoires in COVID-19. Assay used: immunoSEQ multiplex PCR; TCRdb lists only in-frame clones, some missing. This repertoire shows over 110,000 clones, just under 80% found once; its top ten account for 1.9%. The sample consisted of peripheral blood. The receptors originated from a woman in her fifties or sixties with acute or convalescent COVID-19.

This chain uses TRBV18 with TRBJ1-5; perhaps TRBD1 as D (6 bases). Germline CDR1 and CDR2: KGHSH and LQKENI. Trimming removed 3 bases from V and 6 bases from J, with 15 bases in between. There are 15 residues in the CDR3. The CDR3 sequence is CASSPPRGAGQPQHF. As DNA, the CDR3 is TGTGCCAGCTCACCTCCCCGGGGGGCCGGTCAGCCCCAGCATTTT.

This clone was counted between two and nine times. The chain couples TRBV7-6 to TRBJ1-4; 7 bases map to TRBD1. Germline values: CDR1 SGHVS, CDR2 FNYEAQ. The CDR3 length is 16 residues. The J segment lost 6 bases and the V segment lost 8 bases, leaving 15 bases of the junction unmatched. The CDR3 spells CASASGPSGGYEKLFF. The DNA of the CDR3 is TGTGCCAGCGCCTCCGGGCCCTCAGGGGGATATGAAAAACTGTTTTTT.

The chain uses TRBV2 and TRBJ1-2, with TRBD1 as a possible D gene (6 bases). Germline loops: CDR1 SNHLY, CDR2 FYNNEI. V lost 7 bases, J lost 8 bases, and 20 bases lay in between. The length of the CDR3 is 14 residues. The CDR3 here is CASTTLGGRGGYTF. The CDR3 DNA follows: TGTGCCAGCACAACATTGGGGGGGCGCGGAGGCTACACCTTC.

The chain carries TRBV5-1 and TRBJ2-1; TRBD2 matches 11 bases. In germline, CDR1 is SGHRS, CDR2 YFSETQ. CDR3 length: 19 residues. Trimming at V came to 3 bases and at J to 6 bases, leaving 17 bases not matched to a gene. DNA of the CDR3: TGCGCCAGCAGCTCCCGGGGTAGCGGGAGGGAACATCCGACCAATGAGCAGTTCTTC. It encodes CASSSRGSGREHPTNEQFF.

V usage is TRBV7-9 and J usage is TRBJ2-1, with a possible D match to TRBD2 (5 bases). V lost 5 bases and J 1 base, leaving 18 bases between the germline ends. Germline V gene data show CDR1 as SEHNR and CDR2 as FQNEAQ (reference sequence). The CDR3 covers 17 residues. The CDR3 sequence: CASSQTKFGVSYNEQFF. The CDR3 DNA is TGTGCCAGCAGCCAGACAAAGTTCGGGGTATCCTACAATGAGCAGTTCTTC.

This chain links TRBV3-1 (or the pseudogene TRBV3-2) with TRBJ1-2; 7 nucleotides align to TRBD1. The CDR3 loop spans 13 amino acids. Trimming removed 2 bases from V and 7 bases from J; junction bases left unmatched: 4. Germline CDR1 LGHDT, CDR2 YNNKEL (reference sequence). The CDR3 DNA is TGTGCCAGCAGCCAAACGACAGGGTCTGGCTACACCTTC. It yields the protein CASSQTTGSGYTF.

This chain uses TRBV24-1 with TRBJ1-4; 8 bases map to TRBD1. This CDR3 region has 15 residues. Per the germline V gene, CDR1 is KGHDR and CDR2 is SFDVKD. The V and J ends lost 3 bases and 5 bases, in that order; junction bases with no gene match: 4. The DNA of the CDR3 is TGTGCCACCAGTGATCCCGGGACAGGAAATGAAAAACTGTTTTTT. Translated: CATSDPGTGNEKLFF.

This chain links TRBV5-1 with TRBJ1-1; D gene unclear. Trimming removed 0 bases from V and 6 bases from J, with 12 bases in between. CDR1 is SGHRS, CDR2 YFSETQ, per germline. This CDR3 region has 14 residues. This CDR3 reads CASSLEAGRAEAFF. The CDR3 bases are TGCGCCAGCAGCTTGGAGGCGGGGAGGGCTGAAGCTTTCTTT.

This chain joins TRBV7-2 and TRBJ2-5; a weak D match, TRBD1 (6 bases). CDR1 is SGHTA, CDR2 FQGNSA, per germline. V shed 3 bases and J shed 2 bases, with 10 bases lying between them. This CDR3 comprises 14 residues. This chain's CDR3 is CASSLWGLQETQYF. The CDR3 region has the DNA TGTGCCAGCAGCTTGTGGGGGCTGCAAGAGACCCAGTACTTC.

The gene calls are TRBV11-2 and TRBJ2-7; D gene unclear. The CDR3 totals 14 residues. V gave up 1 base and J gave up 3 bases, with 10 bases separating them. Germline CDR1 SGHAT, CDR2 FQNNGV. CDR3 in DNA: TGTGCCAGCAGCTTAGGCCCAGCGAGCTACGAGCAGTACTTC. Its translation is CASSLGPASYEQYF.

The chain couples TRBV6-5 to TRBJ2-7, with D maybe TRBD2 (5 bases). The V and J ends lost 6 bases and 1 base respectively, with 16 bases between them. CDR3 length: 15 amino acids. CDR1 and CDR2 (germline): MNHEY, SVGAGI. DNA for the CDR3: TGTGCCAGCAGGAGGGCTAGCCTCTTTTCCTACGAGCAGTACTTC. Amino acid sequence: CASRRASLFSYEQYF.

This rearrangement joins TRBV5-1 to TRBJ2-5; 9 positions agree with TRBD2. Germline trimming cut 4 bases from V and 1 base from J; bases unmatched to any gene: 8. CDR3 length: 16 residues. Germline CDR1 is SGHRS and CDR2 is YFSETQ. CDR3 in DNA: TGCGCCAGCAGCCCAGTGACTAGCGGTCCCCAAGAGACCCAGTACTTC. The encoded protein is CASSPVTSGPQETQYF.

This chain uses TRBV11-3 with TRBJ1-3; 9 positions match TRBD1. The CDR3 extends over 15 amino acids. Germline loops: CDR1 SGHNT, CDR2 YENEEA. Germline trimming cut 5 bases from V and 2 bases from J; bases unmatched to any gene: 4. CDR3 sequence: CASSARDRAGNTIYF. The CDR3 DNA is TGTGCCAGCAGCGCCCGGGACAGGGCTGGAAACACCATATATTTT.

This clone appeared a few times. V gene TRBV28 combines with J gene TRBJ2-7, with D perhaps TRBD2 (6 bases). CDR3 length: 16 residues. V was trimmed by 6 bases and J by 0 bases, leaving 18 bases between them. Per germline, CDR1 MDHEN and CDR2 SYDVKM. CDR3 sequence reads: CASSHNSGGGSYEQYF. Here the CDR3 DNA reads TGTGCCAGCAGCCATAATAGCGGTGGGGGCTCCTACGAGCAGTACTTC. The complete variable domain, with remaining parts taken from reference TRBV28 and TRBJ2-7, reads DVKVTQSSRYLVKRTGEKVFLECVQDMDHENMFWYRQDPGLGLRLIYFSYDVKMKEKGDIPEGYSVSREKKERFSLILESASTNQTSMYLCASSHNSGGGSYEQYFGPGTRLTVT.

The chain joins TRBV4-2 to TRBJ2-1, with TRBD2 matching over 7 bases. The V segment lost 0 bases and the J segment 0 bases; nucleotides outside the gene matches: 2. Germline V gene lookup returns CDR1 LGHNA and CDR2 YNFKEQ. This CDR3 is built from 16 residues. The CDR3 DNA reads TGTGCCAGCAGCCAAGACGGGACTATCTCCTACAATGAGCAGTTCTTC. This sequence encodes CASSQDGTISYNEQFF.

This chain joins TRBV5-1 and TRBJ1-2, with D hard to call. This CDR3 has 13 residues. V was pared by 0 bases and J by 6 bases, with 9 bases between. Per germline, CDR1 SGHRS and CDR2 YFSETQ. The DNA for the CDR3 is TGCGCCAGCAGCTTGGTCACCGGGGATGGCTACACCTTC. Translation: CASSLVTGDGYTF.

The rearrangement joins TRBV7-9 to TRBJ2-5; TRBD1 matches 9 bases. This CDR3 region has 15 residues. Germline assignment: CDR1 SEHNR and CDR2 FQNEAQ (reference sequence). The J segment lost 2 bases and the V segment lost 4 bases, leaving 5 bases of the junction unmatched. Here the CDR3 reads CASSSRDRVQETQYF. DNA of the CDR3: TGTGCCAGCAGCTCCCGGGACAGGGTACAAGAGACCCAGTACTTC.

This chain connects TRBV5-5 to TRBJ1-5; D not resolved. V was pared by 1 base and J by 7 bases, with 12 bases between. This CDR3 is 14 amino acids long. Germline lookup yields CDR1 SGHKS and CDR2 YYEKEE (reference sequence). The CDR3: CASSLSAFWQPQHF. The CDR3 region has the DNA TGTGCCAGCAGCTTGAGTGCGTTTTGGCAGCCCCAGCATTTT.

This chain connects TRBV9 to TRBJ2-2, with 7 bases aligning to TRBD2. This CDR3 has 17 residues. The V and J ends lost 0 bases and 2 bases, in that order; junction bases with no gene match: 7. Germline assignment: CDR1 SGDLS and CDR2 YYNGEE. In nucleotides, the CDR3 is TGTGCCAGCAGCGTAGGGGACGGGACTACCAACACCGGGGAGCTGTTTTTT. Residues: CASSVGDGTTNTGELFF.

This clone showed up just a few times. The chain links TRBV7-2 to TRBJ2-7, with unresolved D. Germline lookup yields CDR1 SGHTA and CDR2 FQGNSA. V lost 1 base and J lost 2, with 9 bases in between. This CDR3 comprises 14 residues. The CDR3 region has the DNA TGTGCCAGCAGCTTAGGACTTTTTACCTACGAGCAGTACTTC. Amino acid sequence: CASSLGLFTYEQYF.

This chain uses TRBV30 with TRBJ1-5; 9 nucleotides match TRBD1. This CDR3 contains 15 residues. The V gene's germline CDR1 is GTSNPN and CDR2 SVGIG (reference sequence). The ends lost 1 base at V and 4 bases at J; junction bases unmatched: 5. The CDR3 DNA reads TGTGCCTGGAGTGCCCCCGGGACAGGGAATCAGCCCCAGCATTTT. Translation gives CAWSAPGTGNQPQHF.

This chain connects TRBV6-2 or TRBV6-3 to TRBJ1-2, with a tentative D call TRBD1 (5 bases). Trimming left V 2 bases short and J 13 bases short, with 14 bases between. The CDR3 consists of 12 residues. Germline V gene sequence: CDR1 MNHEY, CDR2 SVGEGT. The chain's CDR3 is CASSYGAGIGTF. The CDR3 nucleotides read TGTGCCAGCAGTTACGGAGCAGGGATAGGCACCTTC.

In its sample, this clone was seen once. J is TRBJ2-1 and V is TRBV7-9, with 7 nucleotides matching TRBD2. Germline V gives CDR1 SEHNR, CDR2 FQNEAQ (reference sequence). The CDR3 runs to 13 residues. Germline trimming cut 5 bases from V and 10 bases from J; bases unmatched to any gene: 8. CDR3 residues: CASSPTPAGEQFF. In nucleotides, the CDR3 is TGTGCCAGCAGCCCGACCCCAGCGGGGGAGCAGTTCTTC.